These T cell receptor beta chains were read from a single sample in a study of T cell changes during pregnancy in multiple sclerosis. The protocol was immunoSEQ multiplex PCR, while the TCRdb copy is restricted to in-frame clones and leaves out a portion. Of fewer than 80,000 clones in the sample, 94% were seen once. Sequencing used CD4+ T cells from peripheral blood mononuclear cells, obtained after pregnancy. Receptor source: a female donor with multiple sclerosis, enrolled in a pregnancy study. Both conserved end residues are part of each CDR3. The D gene is left open where the match is weak. Some rows mark clone size as missing; the rest say once, few, many or name a class of expanded clone.

>NA|NA|TRBV5-1|TRBJ2-7
TGCGCCAGCAGCTTGGCTGCGCGGGGCTATGGGACAGCGTCCTACGAGCAGTACTTC
CASSLAARGYGTASYEQYF
>NA|NA|TRBV5-1|TRBJ2-3
TGCGCCAGCAGCTTGGCGGGGTTAGATACGCAGTATTTT
CASSLAGLDTQYF
>NA|NA|TRBV27|TRBJ2-4
TGTGCCAGCAGCCCCATTTTATCCACCAGTCTAGCCAAAAACATTCAGTACTTC
CASSPILSTSLAKNIQYF
>once|NA|TRBV30|TRBJ1-2
TGTGCCTGGAGTGACGGTAAAGGGGGGGGCCGGCCATATGGCTACACCTTC
CAWSDGKGGGRPYGYTF
>NA|NA|TRBV2|TRBJ1-5
TGTGCCAGCAGTGAAGCCCCGTCCCAGCCCCAGCATTTT
CASSEAPSQPQHF
>once|NA|TRBV28|TRBJ2-5
TGTGCCAGCAGTTTAGGGCAGATCCAAGAGACCCAGTACTTC
CASSLGQIQETQYF
>NA|NA|TRBV18|TRBJ1-1
TGTGCCAGCTTCATACAGGAGAACACTGAAGCTTTCTTT
CASFIQENTEAFF
>NA|NA|TRBV6-6|TRBJ2-7
TGTGCCAGCAGTTACTCCAGAGGGTACGAGCAGTACTTC
CASSYSRGYEQYF
>NA|TRBD1|TRBV28|TRBJ1-5
TGTGCCAGCAGTATAGGGACAGGGGGTAATCAGCCCCAGCATTTT
CASSIGTGGNQPQHF
>NA|TRBD1|TRBV19|TRBJ1-2
TGTGCCAGTAGGAGACAGGGGAGTTATGGCTACACCTTC
CASRRQGSYGYTF
>few|NA|TRBV7-9|TRBJ1-3
TGTGCCAGCAGCCCGGTAGGGGCTGGAAACACCATATATTTT
CASSPVGAGNTIYF
>NA|TRBD2|TRBV27|TRBJ2-7
TGTGCCACCAGAGGGACTAGCGGATCCTACGAGCAGTACTTC
CATRGTSGSYEQYF
>NA|NA|TRBV7-9|TRBJ2-5
TGTGCCAGCAGCTTACTTAGTGGGCCGGAGACCCAGTACTTC
CASSLLSGPETQYF
>NA|TRBD1|TRBV9|TRBJ1-3
TGTGCCAGCAGCGAAGGACAGGGAGGAAACACCATATATTTT
CASSEGQGGNTIYF
>once|NA|TRBV5-4|TRBJ1-1
TGTGCCAGCAGCTTGGAGGGGGGGAGGTTGAACACTGAAGCTTTCTTT
CASSLEGGRLNTEAFF
>NA|TRBD2|TRBV11-1|TRBJ2-7
TGTGCCAGCAGCTTAGCGCTTTCTAGCGGGAGCCACGAGCAGTACTTC
CASSLALSSGSHEQYF
>once|NA|TRBV28|TRBJ1-2
TGTGCCAGCAGTTTATGGGGCCAGGGCTACACCTTC
CASSLWGQGYTF
>NA|NA|TRBV19|TRBJ2-1
TGTGCCAGTAGTATAGACGGCCCAGGGGGGCTTTTCCAGTTCTTC
CASSIDGPGGLFQFF
>NA|TRBD1|TRBV28|TRBJ1-1
TGTGCCAGCACCTCAAGGGGCGACAGGGGTTCCACTGAAGCTTTCTTT
CASTSRGDRGSTEAFF
>NA|TRBD2|TRBV28|TRBJ2-7
TGTGCCAGCAGGTACGGGAGGGCTACCTACGAGCAGTACTTC
CASRYGRATYEQYF
>NA|TRBD2|TRBV7-8|TRBJ2-7
TGTGCCAGCAGCTTAGAGGCGGGAGGGCTATCCTACGAGCAGTACTTC
CASSLEAGGLSYEQYF
>NA|NA|TRBV28|TRBJ1-5
TGTGCCAGCAGTCAACAGGGAAGGAATCAGCCCCAGCATTTT
CASSQQGRNQPQHF
>once|TRBD2|TRBV27|TRBJ2-5
TGTGCCAGCAGTTTACGGGGGACTAGCGGGAGGTTGGGAGAGACCCAGTACTTC
CASSLRGTSGRLGETQYF
>NA|TRBD2|TRBV28|TRBJ2-5
TGTGCCAGCGTAGCGGGTCCTGGGGTGGAGACCCAGTACTTC
CASVAGPGVETQYF
>NA|NA|TRBV6-5|TRBJ2-7
TGTGCCAGCAGTTACTCGGCAGGGCTTGCCTACGAGCAGTACTTC
CASSYSAGLAYEQYF
>NA|TRBD2|TRBV9|TRBJ2-3
TGTGCCAGCAGCGTAGCAGCGGGAGGGCCAATTGATACGCAGTATTTT
CASSVAAGGPIDTQYF
>NA|NA|TRBV6-1|TRBJ2-7
TGTGCCAGCACGAGCGGTTTCAGCTCCTACGAGCAGTACTTC
CASTSGFSSYEQYF
>NA|NA|TRBV6-1|TRBJ2-1
TGTGCCAGCAGTGAAAGGGGCCGAAACTACAATGAGCAGTTCTTC
CASSERGRNYNEQFF
>NA|TRBD2|TRBV9|TRBJ2-4
TGTGCCAGCAGCGTAGGGGGACTAGCGGGAGTACACATTCAGTACTTC
CASSVGGLAGVHIQYF
>once|NA|TRBV7-2|TRBJ2-3
TGTGCCAGCAGCTTAAGGTTGTCGGGAGAGTTTACGCAGTATTTT
CASSLRLSGEFTQYF
>NA|NA|TRBV28|TRBJ2-1
TGTGCCAGCAGTGCCTTTGGCCATGAGCAGTTCTTC
CASSAFGHEQFF
>NA|TRBD2|TRBV28|TRBJ2-1
TGTGCCAGCAGTTTGACTAGCGGGAGCGGCAATGAGCAGTTCTTC
CASSLTSGSGNEQFF
>NA|NA|TRBV5-1|TRBJ2-6
TGCGCCAGCAGCTTGGCGGGGGCTGGGGCCAACGTCCTGACTTTC
CASSLAGAGANVLTF
>NA|NA|TRBV28|TRBJ1-2
TGTGCCAGCAGGAGGGGGTATTCGGATGGCTACACCTTC
CASRRGYSDGYTF
>NA|TRBD1|TRBV11-3|TRBJ2-7
TGTGCCAGCAGCTTAGGACAGGGCACTACCCCCTACGAGCAGTACTTC
CASSLGQGTTPYEQYF
>NA|TRBD1|TRBV2|TRBJ2-7
TGTGCCAGCAGTGAAGGGGACAGCCACGAGCAGTACTTC
CASSEGDSHEQYF
>NA|NA|TRBV25-1|TRBJ1-2
TGTGCCAGCAGTATACAGGGACCTAGGTATGGCTACACCTTC
CASSIQGPRYGYTF
>NA|NA|TRBV21-1|TRBJ2-2
TGTGCCAGCAGCAAGATTGGACTTCTGAACACCGGGGAGCTGTTTTTT
CASSKIGLLNTGELFF
>NA|NA|TRBV2|TRBJ1-2
TGTGCCAGCAGGGGGGGAGGTCCGGGCTATGGCTACACCTTC
CASRGGGPGYGYTF
>NA|TRBD2|TRBV11-3|TRBJ2-5
TGTGCCAGCAGCTTCGGGGGGGGTAGTGAGACCCAGTACTTC
CASSFGGGSETQYF
>NA|TRBD2|TRBV28|TRBJ2-3
TGTGCCAGCAGTCAAGCGGGATCAGGCACAGATACGCAGTATTTT
CASSQAGSGTDTQYF
>NA|NA|TRBV19|TRBJ2-2
TGTGCCAGTAGTATTCAGGGTAACACCGGGGAGCTGTTTTTT
CASSIQGNTGELFF
>NA|TRBD2|TRBV4-1|TRBJ2-3
TGCGCCAGCAGCCAAGATGGTAGCCTAGCGGGAGATACGCAGTATTTT
CASSQDGSLAGDTQYF
>NA|TRBD2|TRBV10-3|TRBJ2-3
TGTGCCATCAGTGCCGGGACTAGCGGGAGTGGGGCAGATACGCAGTATTTT
CAISAGTSGSGADTQYF
>NA|TRBD1|TRBV7-9|TRBJ2-7
TGTGCCAGCAGCGGCAGGGGGCCTTACGAGCAGTACTTC
CASSGRGPYEQYF
>NA|TRBD2|TRBV11-2|TRBJ2-1
TGTGCCAGCAGCTTAGATTGGCTAGCGGGAGCCCATGAGCAGTTCTTC
CASSLDWLAGAHEQFF